Below, 9 T cell receptor beta chains from the same sample are listed, as sequenced in a study of PD-1 blockade in classical Hodgkin lymphoma. Time point indicated: cycle 4 day 1 (C4D1), after 6 weeks of nivolumab. All patients relapsed after autologous stem cell transplantation, and brentuximab vedotin exposure varied. The CD4+ T cells used were purified from thawed PBMCs through magnetic negative selection. Data came from immunoSEQ multiplex PCR; TCRdb stores just in-frame clones and leaves some out. The sample lists 25,000 to 35,000 clones, about 85% occurring once. Source: CD4+ T cells from blood, taken before the fourth cycle of nivolumab. The receptor set was obtained from a human donor with classical Hodgkin lymphoma.

The chain recombines TRBV30 with TRBJ1-3, with D unclear. CDR1 GTSNPN and CDR2 SVGIG come from the germline V gene (reference sequence). V lost 0 bases and J lost 0, with 12 bases in between. The CDR3 extends over 16 amino acids. The CDR3, as DNA: TGTGCCTGGAGTGTACGGGAGGTCCTCTCTGGAAACACCATATATTTT. Translating it yields CAWSVREVLSGNTIYF.

The chain has TRBV2 and TRBJ1-1; D unclear. CDR1 and CDR2 from the germline V gene are SNHLY and FYNNEI. The CDR3 spans 14 residues. V lost 4 bases to trimming and J lost 0 bases, with 9 bases between them. The CDR3 bases are TGTGCCAGCAGTGTACAGCCTATGAACACTGAAGCTTTCTTT. It specifies CASSVQPMNTEAFF.

The V and J genes are TRBV2 and TRBJ2-3; TRBD1 is a possible D gene (6 bases). V shed 4 bases and J shed 5 bases, with 19 bases lying between them. The germline CDR1 and CDR2 sequences are SNHLY and FYNNEI. The CDR3 runs 16 residues. The CDR3 spells CASSVPTGKKIDTQYF. CDR3 coding DNA: TGTGCCAGCAGTGTGCCCACAGGGAAGAAAATAGATACGCAGTATTTT.

The chain is built from TRBV28 and TRBJ1-1, with TRBD1 as a possible D gene (5 bases). Trimming stripped 2 bases from V and 8 bases from J, with 12 bases between. CDR3 size: 13 residues. In germline, CDR1 is MDHEN, CDR2 SYDVKM. Here the CDR3 DNA reads TGTGCCAGCAGTTTAGGCTGGACAAAGGAAGCTTTCTTT. Its translation: CASSLGWTKEAFF.

The chain links TRBV19 to TRBJ2-2; a weak D match, TRBD1 (6 bases). V lost 4 bases, J lost 7 bases, and 16 bases lay in between. There are 15 residues in the CDR3. Germline lookup yields CDR1 LNHDA and CDR2 SQIVND (reference sequence). CDR3: CASSKGGPGGGELFF. CDR3 nucleotides: TGTGCCAGTAGTAAAGGGGGTCCCGGAGGCGGGGAGCTGTTTTTT.

The chain combines TRBV4-1 with TRBJ2-1; TRBD2 aligns across 14 bases. Trimming cost V 0 bases and J 15 bases; bases outside gene matches: 10. This CDR3 has 16 residues. Germline assignment: CDR1 MGHRA and CDR2 YSYEKL. The CDR3 DNA sequence: TGCGCCAGCAGCCAAGACGCCCCGGGACTAGCGGGAGAACTGTTCTTC. It translates to CASSQDAPGLAGELFF.

This chain connects TRBV11-2 to TRBJ2-7, with 12 nucleotides matching TRBD2. The CDR3 is 15 residues long. Germline CDR1 reads SGHAT; CDR2 reads FQNNGV. Trimming at V came to 4 bases and at J to 1 base, leaving 2 bases not matched to a gene. CDR3 amino acids: CASSWTSGKSYEQYF. The CDR3 DNA sequence: TGTGCCAGCAGCTGGACTAGCGGGAAATCCTACGAGCAGTACTTC.

The rearrangement joins TRBV6-5 to TRBJ1-2, with D perhaps matching TRBD1 (6 bases). The CDR3 totals 15 residues. V lost 7 bases to trimming and J lost 2 bases, with 17 bases between them. The germline CDR1 and CDR2 sequences are MNHEY and SVGAGI. The CDR3 coding sequence is TGTGCCAGCACTTTTAACGGGGGCCTGAACTATGGCTACACCTTC. Its protein product is CASTFNGGLNYGYTF.

As concerns this clone: At the DNA level, this CDR3 is encoded by other sequences in the same sample as well. The chain combines TRBV5-4 with TRBJ2-2, with 10 bases that match TRBD1. This CDR3 spans 15 amino acids. Germline V lookup: CDR1 SGHNT, CDR2 YYREEE (reference sequence). Trimming removed 3 bases from V and 4 bases from J; junction bases left unmatched: 3. In DNA, the CDR3 is TGTGCCAGCAGCTCGGACAGGGGGGGCACCGGGGAGCTGTTTTTT. Its translation is CASSSDRGGTGELFF.